A single sample gave rise to the 8 T cell receptor beta chains below, sequenced in a study of technical replicates of blood from a few donors. The repertoire was sequenced with immunoSEQ multiplex PCR; TCRdb's copy has only in-frame clones and lacks some. The sample includes about 85,000 clones, over 90% of them seen just once. Sequenced input: T cells isolated from PBMCs. The receptors were gathered from a human donor in good health.

The genes are TRBV19 and TRBJ1-5; 7 bases agree with TRBD1. With V trimmed by 10 bases and J by 5 bases, 5 bases remained unmatched. Germline-derived CDR1 and CDR2 are LNHDA and SQIVND (reference sequence). The CDR3 loop spans 12 amino acids. The DNA of the CDR3 is TGTGCCACCAACAGGGGTTATCAGCCCCAGCATTTT. Its protein product is CATNRGYQPQHF.

The chain joins TRBV14 to TRBJ2-1, with 14 bases identical to TRBD2. Trimming cost V 2 bases and J 9 bases; bases outside gene matches: 9. Germline CDR1 is SGHDN and CDR2 is FVKESK. The CDR3 spans 17 residues. Here the CDR3 DNA reads TGTGCCAGCAGCCAAAGATCGGGACTAGCGGGAGTTAGTGAGCAGTTCTTC. Its protein product is CASSQRSGLAGVSEQFF.

This chain links TRBV7-6 with TRBJ2-4; 10 bases fit TRBD1. J gave up 5 bases and V 6 bases, and 10 bases lay outside the gene matches. Germline loops: CDR1 SGHVS, CDR2 FNYEAQ. This CDR3 has 16 residues. The CDR3 nucleotides are TGTGCCAGCAGTTCTTGGACAGGGGGATTTGAAAACATTCAGTACTTC. It yields the protein CASSSWTGGFENIQYF.

This chain joins TRBV13 and TRBJ2-1, with D possibly being TRBD1 (7 bases). Trimming cost V 2 bases and J 0 bases, with 14 bases left between them. This CDR3 has 17 amino acids. Germline CDR1 is PRHDT and CDR2 is FYEKMQ (reference sequence). The CDR3 DNA follows: TGTGCCAGCAGCTTAAGGGGTCAGGGGGGCTCCTACAATGAGCAGTTCTTC. This encodes CASSLRGQGGSYNEQFF.

The chain uses TRBV27 and TRBJ2-7; a weak D match, TRBD1 (6 bases). Trimming pared 11 bases from V and 3 bases from J, leaving 23 bases between. Germline V CDR1 and CDR2: MNHEY, SMNVEV (reference sequence). The CDR3 length is 15 residues. CDR3 protein: CAASIAGPRGYEQYF. The CDR3 nucleotides are TGTGCCGCCAGCATCGCCGGCCCCAGGGGCTACGAGCAGTACTTC.

This chain links TRBV19 with TRBJ1-5; possible D gene TRBD1, 6 bases. CDR3 length: 16 residues. Trimming took 8 bases from V and 5 from J, leaving 22 bases between them. CDR1 is LNHDA and CDR2 is SQIVND in the germline V gene (reference sequence). The CDR3 coding sequence is TGTGCCAGTTCTCCCTTCCAAAGGGGGTTGCATCAGCCCCAGCATTTT. Amino acid sequence: CASSPFQRGLHQPQHF.

This rearrangement joins TRBV7-8 to TRBJ1-5; a weak D match, TRBD1 (5 bases). There are 17 residues in the CDR3. Deletions cut 5 bases from V and 5 bases from J, with 22 bases between. Germline values: CDR1 SGHVS, CDR2 FQNEAQ. CDR3 nucleotide sequence: TGTGCCAGCAGCCGAGAGGTCGGAGGGGCGGGTTATCAGCCCCAGCATTTT. It is translated as CASSREVGGAGYQPQHF.

This clone has just one count. As DNA, the CDR3 is TGTGCCAGCAGTTTTTTTACAGGGTACACCGGGGAGCTGTTTTTT. It translates to CASSFFTGYTGELFF. V usage is TRBV28 and J usage is TRBJ2-2; D might be TRBD1 (6 bases). The CDR3 sequence is 15 residues long. Germline V gene lookup returns CDR1 MDHEN and CDR2 SYDVKM. Trimming pared 3 bases from V and 3 bases from J, leaving 11 bases between.